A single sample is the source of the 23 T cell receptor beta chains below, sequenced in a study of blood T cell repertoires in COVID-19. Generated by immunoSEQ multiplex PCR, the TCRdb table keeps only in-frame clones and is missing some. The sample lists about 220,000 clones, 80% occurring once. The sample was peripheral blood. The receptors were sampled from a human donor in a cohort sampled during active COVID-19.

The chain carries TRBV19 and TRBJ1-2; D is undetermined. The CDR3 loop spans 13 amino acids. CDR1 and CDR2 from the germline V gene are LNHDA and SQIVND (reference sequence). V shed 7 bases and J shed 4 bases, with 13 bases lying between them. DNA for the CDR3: TGTGCCAGTACCGGTGGCTGGAGCTATGGCTACACCTTC. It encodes CASTGGWSYGYTF.

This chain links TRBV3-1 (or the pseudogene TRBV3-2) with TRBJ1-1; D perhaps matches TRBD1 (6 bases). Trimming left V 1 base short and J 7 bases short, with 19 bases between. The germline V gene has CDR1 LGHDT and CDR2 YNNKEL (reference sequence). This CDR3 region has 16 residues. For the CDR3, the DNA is TGTGCCAGCAGCCAAGGGGGGGGGCGCTTTTTGTTTGAAGCTTTCTTT. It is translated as CASSQGGGRFLFEAFF.

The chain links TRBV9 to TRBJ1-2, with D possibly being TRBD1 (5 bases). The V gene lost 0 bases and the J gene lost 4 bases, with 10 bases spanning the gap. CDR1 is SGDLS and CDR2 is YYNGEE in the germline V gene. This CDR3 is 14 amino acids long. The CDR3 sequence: CASSVGRGPYGYTF. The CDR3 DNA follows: TGTGCCAGCAGCGTAGGGAGGGGACCCTATGGCTACACCTTC.

CDR3 in DNA: TGTGCCAGCAGTTTAAACAGGGAGAACACTGAAGCTTTCTTT. Amino acids: CASSLNRENTEAFF. This chain links TRBV27 with TRBJ1-1; D may be TRBD1 (6 bases). The V gene's germline CDR1 is MNHEY and CDR2 SMNVEV (reference sequence). V was clipped by 2 bases and J by 1 base, with 8 bases between them. The CDR3 has 14 amino acids.

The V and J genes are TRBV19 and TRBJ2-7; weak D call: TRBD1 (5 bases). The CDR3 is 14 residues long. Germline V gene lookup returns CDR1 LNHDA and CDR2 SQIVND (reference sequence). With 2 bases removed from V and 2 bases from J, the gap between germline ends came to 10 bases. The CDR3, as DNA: TGTGCCAGTAGTATACCCGGCAGGGCCTACGAGCAGTACTTC. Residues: CASSIPGRAYEQYF.

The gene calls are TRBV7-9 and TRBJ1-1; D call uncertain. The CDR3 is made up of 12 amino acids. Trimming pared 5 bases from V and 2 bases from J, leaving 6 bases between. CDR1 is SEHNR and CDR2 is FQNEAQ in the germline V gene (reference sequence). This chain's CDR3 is CASSHTNTEAFF. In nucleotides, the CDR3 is TGTGCCAGCAGCCACACAAACACTGAAGCTTTCTTT.

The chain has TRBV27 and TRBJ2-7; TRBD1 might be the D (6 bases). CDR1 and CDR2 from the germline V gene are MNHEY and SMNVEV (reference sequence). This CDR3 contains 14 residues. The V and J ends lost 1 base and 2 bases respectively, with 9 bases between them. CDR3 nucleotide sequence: TGTGCCAGCAGTTTATGGGACAAACCCTACGAGCAGTACTTC. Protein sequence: CASSLWDKPYEQYF.

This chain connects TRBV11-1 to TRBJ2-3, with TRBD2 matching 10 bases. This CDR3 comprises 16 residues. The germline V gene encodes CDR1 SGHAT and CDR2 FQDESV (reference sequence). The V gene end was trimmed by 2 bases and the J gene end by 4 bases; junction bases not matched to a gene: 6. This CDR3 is CASSLLVAGGADTQYF. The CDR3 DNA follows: TGTGCCAGCAGCTTATTGGTAGCGGGAGGAGCAGATACGCAGTATTTT.

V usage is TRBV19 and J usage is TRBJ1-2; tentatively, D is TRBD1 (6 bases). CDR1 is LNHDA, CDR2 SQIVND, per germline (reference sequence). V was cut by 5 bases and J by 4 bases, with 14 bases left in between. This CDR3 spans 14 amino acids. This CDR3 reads CASSSPQGTYGYTF. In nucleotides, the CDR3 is TGTGCCAGTAGTTCACCACAGGGAACCTATGGCTACACCTTC. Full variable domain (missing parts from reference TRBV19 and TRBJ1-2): DGGITQSPKYLFRKEGQNVTLSCEQNLNHDAMYWYRQDPGQGLRLIYYSQIVNDFQKGDIAEGYSVSREKKESFPLTVTSAQKNPTAFYLCASSSPQGTYGYTFGSGTRLTVV.

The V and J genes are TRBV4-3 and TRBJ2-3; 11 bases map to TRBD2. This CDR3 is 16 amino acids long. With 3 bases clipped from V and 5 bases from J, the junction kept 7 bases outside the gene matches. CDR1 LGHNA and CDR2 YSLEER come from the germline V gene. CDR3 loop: CASSQELAGAGDTQYF. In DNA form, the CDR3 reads TGCGCCAGCAGCCAGGAACTAGCGGGGGCCGGAGATACGCAGTATTTT.

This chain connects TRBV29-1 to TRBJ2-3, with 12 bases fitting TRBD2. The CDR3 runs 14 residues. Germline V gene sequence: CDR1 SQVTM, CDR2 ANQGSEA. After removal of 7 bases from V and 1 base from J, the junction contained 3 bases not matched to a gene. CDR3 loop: CSGLAGDGTDTQYF. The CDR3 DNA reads TGCAGCGGACTAGCGGGGGACGGCACAGATACGCAGTATTTT.

Here the CDR3 DNA reads TGTGCCAGCAGCTTAGCACAGGCCTCTGGGGCCAACGTCCTGACTTTC. Amino acids: CASSLAQASGANVLTF. The chain couples TRBV7-6 to TRBJ2-6; D perhaps matches TRBD1 (5 bases). The length of the CDR3 is 16 residues. Trimming removed 0 bases from V and 0 bases from J, with 6 bases in between. Germline assignment: CDR1 SGHVS and CDR2 FNYEAQ.

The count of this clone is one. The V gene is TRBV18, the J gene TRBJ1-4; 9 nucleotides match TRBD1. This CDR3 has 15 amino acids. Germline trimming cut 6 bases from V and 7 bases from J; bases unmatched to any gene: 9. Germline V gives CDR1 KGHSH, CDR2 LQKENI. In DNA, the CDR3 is TGTGCCAGCTCGACCAGGACAGGGGTTGGTGAAAAACTGTTTTTT. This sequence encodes CASSTRTGVGEKLFF. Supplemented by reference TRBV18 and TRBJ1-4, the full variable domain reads NAGVMQNPRHLVRRRGQEARLRCSPMKGHSHVYWYRQLPEEGLKFMVYLQKENIIDESGMPKERFSAEFPKEGPSILRIQQVVRGDSAAYFCASSTRTGVGEKLFFGSGTQLSVL.

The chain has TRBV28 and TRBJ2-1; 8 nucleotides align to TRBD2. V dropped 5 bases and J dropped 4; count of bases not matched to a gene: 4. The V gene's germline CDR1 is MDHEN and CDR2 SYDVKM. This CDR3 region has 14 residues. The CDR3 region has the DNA TGTGCCAGCAGTCGTAGCGGGATTTACAATGAGCAGTTCTTC. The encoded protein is CASSRSGIYNEQFF. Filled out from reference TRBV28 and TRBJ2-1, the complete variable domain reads DVKVTQSSRYLVKRTGEKVFLECVQDMDHENMFWYRQDPGLGLRLIYFSYDVKMKEKGDIPEGYSVSREKKERFSLILESASTNQTSMYLCASSRSGIYNEQFFGPGTRLTVL.

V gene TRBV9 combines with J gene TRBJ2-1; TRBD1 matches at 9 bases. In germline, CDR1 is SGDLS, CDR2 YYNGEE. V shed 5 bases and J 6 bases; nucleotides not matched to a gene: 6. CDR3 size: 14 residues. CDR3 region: CASRTGTGSNEQFF. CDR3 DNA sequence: TGTGCCAGCAGAACCGGGACAGGGTCCAATGAGCAGTTCTTC.

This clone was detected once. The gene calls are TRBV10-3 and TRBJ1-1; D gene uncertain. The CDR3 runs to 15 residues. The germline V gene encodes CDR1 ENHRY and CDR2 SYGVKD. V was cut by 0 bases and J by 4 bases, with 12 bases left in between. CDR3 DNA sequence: TGTGCCATCAGTGAGTCGGAGGGCTTGATCACTGAAGCTTTCTTT. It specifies CAISESEGLITEAFF.

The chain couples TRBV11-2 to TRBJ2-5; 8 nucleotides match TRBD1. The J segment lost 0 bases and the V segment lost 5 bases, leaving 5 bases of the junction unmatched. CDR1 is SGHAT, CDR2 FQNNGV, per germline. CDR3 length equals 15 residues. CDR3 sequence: CASSERTGYQETQYF. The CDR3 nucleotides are TGTGCCAGCAGCGAAAGGACAGGGTACCAAGAGACCCAGTACTTC.

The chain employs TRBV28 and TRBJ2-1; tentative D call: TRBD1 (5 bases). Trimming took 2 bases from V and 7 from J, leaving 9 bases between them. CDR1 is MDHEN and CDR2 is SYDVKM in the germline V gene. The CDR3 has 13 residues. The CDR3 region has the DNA TGTGCCAGCAGTTTAGTTTCAGGGAATGAGCAGTTCTTC. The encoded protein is CASSLVSGNEQFF.

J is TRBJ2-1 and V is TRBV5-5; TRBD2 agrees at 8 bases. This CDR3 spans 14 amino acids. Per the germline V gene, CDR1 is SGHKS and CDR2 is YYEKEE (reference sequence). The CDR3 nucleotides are TGTAGTTCGATAGCGGGGTTCTCCTACAATGAGCAGTTCTTC. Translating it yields CSSIAGFSYNEQFF.

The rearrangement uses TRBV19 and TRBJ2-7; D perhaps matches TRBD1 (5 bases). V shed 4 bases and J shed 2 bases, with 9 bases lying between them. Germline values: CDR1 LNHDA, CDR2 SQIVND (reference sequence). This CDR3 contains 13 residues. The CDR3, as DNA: TGTGCCAGTAGTAACAGGTTCCCCTACGAGCAGTACTTC. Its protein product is CASSNRFPYEQYF.

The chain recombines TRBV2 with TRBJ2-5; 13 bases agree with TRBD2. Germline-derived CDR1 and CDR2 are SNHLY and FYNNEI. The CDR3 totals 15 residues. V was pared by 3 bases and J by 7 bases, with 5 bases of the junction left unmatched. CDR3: CASSEGTSGVGTQYF. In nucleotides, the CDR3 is TGTGCCAGCAGTGAGGGGACTAGCGGGGTAGGGACCCAGTACTTC.

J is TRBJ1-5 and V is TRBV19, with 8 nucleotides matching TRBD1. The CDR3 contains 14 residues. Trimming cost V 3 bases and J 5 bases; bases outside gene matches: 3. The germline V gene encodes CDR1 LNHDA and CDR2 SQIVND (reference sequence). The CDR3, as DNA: TGTGCCAGTAGTATTTCAGGGGGCGATCAGCCCCAGCATTTT. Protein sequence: CASSISGGDQPQHF. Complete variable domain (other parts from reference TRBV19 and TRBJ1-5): DGGITQSPKYLFRKEGQNVTLSCEQNLNHDAMYWYRQDPGQGLRLIYYSQIVNDFQKGDIAEGYSVSREKKESFPLTVTSAQKNPTAFYLCASSISGGDQPQHFGDGTRLSIL.

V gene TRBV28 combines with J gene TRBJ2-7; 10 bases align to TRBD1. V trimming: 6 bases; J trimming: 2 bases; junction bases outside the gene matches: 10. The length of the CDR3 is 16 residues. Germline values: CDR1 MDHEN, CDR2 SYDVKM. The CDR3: CASRSGTGTGAYEQYF. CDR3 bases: TGTGCCAGCAGGTCGGGTACCGGGACAGGGGCCTACGAGCAGTACTTC.